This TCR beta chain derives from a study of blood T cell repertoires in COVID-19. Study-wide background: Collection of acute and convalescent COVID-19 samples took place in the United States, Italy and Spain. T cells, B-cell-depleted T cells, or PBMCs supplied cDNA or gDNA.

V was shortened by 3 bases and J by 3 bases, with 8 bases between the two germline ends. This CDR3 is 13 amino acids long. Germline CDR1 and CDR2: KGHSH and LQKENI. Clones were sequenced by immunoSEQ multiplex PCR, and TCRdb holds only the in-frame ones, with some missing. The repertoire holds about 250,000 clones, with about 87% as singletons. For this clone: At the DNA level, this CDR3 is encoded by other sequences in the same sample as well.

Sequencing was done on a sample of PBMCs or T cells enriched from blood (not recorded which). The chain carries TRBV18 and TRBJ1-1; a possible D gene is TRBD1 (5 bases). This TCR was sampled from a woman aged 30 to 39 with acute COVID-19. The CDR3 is CASSPLGDTEAFF. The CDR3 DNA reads TGTGCCAGCTCACCGCTAGGGGACACTGAAGCTTTCTTT.